What follows are 28 T cell receptor beta chains derived from one specimen sequenced in a study of cytomegalovirus exposure and HLA in healthy donors (dated by TCRdb to the late 2010s). The library was generated by the immunoSEQ multiplex PCR assay. A mixture of 60 forward primers for TCR Vbeta segments and 13 reverse primers for TCR Jbeta segments was used in the multiplex PCR. TCRdb re-hosts the immuneACCESS table, in-frame sequences only. Its copies lack some clones; in the studies checked, an unresolved V gene accounts for under half of them, and the cause for the rest is not known. This sample has nearly 100,000 clones in its table, and approximately 9% of those were observed once. The top ten constitute about 5% of the sample. Sequencing used PBMCs. The receptors stem from a man in his forties or fifties in good health and CMV-seropositive.

This clone was observed a handful of times. V gene TRBV27 combines with J gene TRBJ2-5; 7 positions match TRBD1. The CDR3 runs 15 residues. In germline, CDR1 is MNHEY, CDR2 SMNVEV (reference sequence). With 3 bases clipped from V and 4 bases from J, the junction kept 8 bases outside the gene matches. For the CDR3, the DNA is TGTGCCAGCAGTTTCCGGGACAGAGGACGAGAGACCCAGTACTTC. This sequence encodes CASSFRDRGRETQYF.

This clone was found a few times. This chain links TRBV28 with TRBJ2-2; D may be TRBD2 (6 bases). The V gene lost 8 bases and the J gene lost 7 bases, with 14 bases spanning the gap. Germline assignment: CDR1 MDHEN and CDR2 SYDVKM. The CDR3 has 13 amino acids. CDR3 residues: CASRGTTLGELFF. CDR3 in DNA: TGTGCCAGCCGGGGGACGACACTCGGGGAGCTGTTTTTT.

Comment on this clone: Other DNA sequences of this sample code for an identical CDR3. This rearrangement joins TRBV5-1 to TRBJ1-4; possible D gene TRBD1, 5 bases. Trimming pared 0 bases from V and 8 bases from J, leaving 11 bases between. This CDR3 comprises 14 residues. The germline CDR1 and CDR2 sequences are SGHRS and YFSETQ. The CDR3 loop is CASSLGRGGEKLFF. In DNA, the CDR3 is TGCGCCAGCAGCTTGGGAAGGGGCGGAGAAAAACTGTTTTTT. Full variable domain (missing parts from reference TRBV5-1 and TRBJ1-4): KAGVTQTPRYLIKTRGQQVTLSCSPISGHRSVSWYQQTPGQGLQFLFEYFSETQRNKGNFPGRFSGRQFSNSRSEMNVSTLELGDSALYLCASSLGRGGEKLFFGSGTQLSVL.

The rearrangement links TRBV19 to TRBJ1-1, with D possibly TRBD1 on 5 matching bases. The germline V gene encodes CDR1 LNHDA and CDR2 SQIVND (reference sequence). Trimming cost V 6 bases and J 0 bases, with 11 bases left between them. The CDR3 runs 14 residues. DNA of the CDR3: TGTGCCAGTAGAATTAGGGGCCTGAACACTGAAGCTTTCTTT. Residues: CASRIRGLNTEAFF.

The chain couples TRBV19 to TRBJ1-2; 8 positions match TRBD1. Trimming took 7 bases from V and 9 from J; bases not matched to a gene: 7. The CDR3 length is 12 residues. CDR1 and CDR2 (germline): LNHDA, SQIVND (reference sequence). CDR3 in amino acids: CASTPRTGSYTF. The CDR3 DNA follows: TGTGCCAGTACCCCAAGGACAGGGAGCTACACCTTC. The whole variable domain, filled in from reference TRBV19 and TRBJ1-2, reads DGGITQSPKYLFRKEGQNVTLSCEQNLNHDAMYWYRQDPGQGLRLIYYSQIVNDFQKGDIAEGYSVSREKKESFPLTVTSAQKNPTAFYLCASTPRTGSYTFGSGTRLTVV.

This clone came up a few times. The genes are TRBV11-1 and TRBJ1-2; 7 bases are a match to TRBD1. The J segment lost 0 bases and the V segment lost 5 bases, leaving 3 bases of the junction unmatched. CDR1 is SGHAT and CDR2 is FQDESV in the germline V gene (reference sequence). The CDR3 consists of 14 residues. Written as DNA, the CDR3 is TGTGCCAGCAGCCAGGGACAGACTAACTATGGCTACACCTTC. Its protein is CASSQGQTNYGYTF.

This clone was seen only a few times. The gene calls are TRBV7-2 and TRBJ1-3, with 8 bases lining up with TRBD1. Trimming took 4 bases from V and 4 from J; bases not matched to a gene: 12. Germline CDR1 reads SGHTA; CDR2 reads FQGNSA. This CDR3 is 17 amino acids long. CDR3 in amino acids: CASSSSGGANAGNTIYF. The CDR3 coding sequence is TGTGCCAGCAGCTCGTCAGGGGGCGCGAATGCGGGAAACACCATATATTTT.

This clone was seen a handful of times. The rearrangement links TRBV28 to TRBJ2-7, with D perhaps matching TRBD1 (7 bases). V lost 5 bases to trimming and J lost 3 bases, with 20 bases between them. From germline, CDR1 is MDHEN and CDR2 SYDVKM. The CDR3 has 16 residues. CDR3 coding DNA: TGTGCCAGCAGTGGTCCCTTGAGACAGGGAGGCTACGAGCAGTACTTC. Amino acid sequence: CASSGPLRQGGYEQYF.

The gene calls are TRBV5-1 and TRBJ2-7, with 13 bases identical to TRBD2. In germline, CDR1 is SGHRS, CDR2 YFSETQ. Germline trimming cut 4 bases from V and 4 bases from J; bases unmatched to any gene: 14. The CDR3 runs to 18 residues. This chain's CDR3 is CASSPGLAGVSRGYEQYF. The CDR3 nucleotides are TGCGCCAGCAGCCCCGGACTAGCGGGAGTCTCGAGGGGTTACGAGCAGTACTTC.

V usage is TRBV11-2 and J usage is TRBJ2-1; 9 bases agree with TRBD2. V was pared by 1 base and J by 4 bases, with 5 bases of the junction left unmatched. Germline assignment: CDR1 SGHAT and CDR2 FQNNGV. The CDR3 spans 16 residues. The CDR3, as DNA: TGTGCCAGCAGCTTAGTTGCGGGAGGGAGGTACAATGAGCAGTTCTTC. It encodes CASSLVAGGRYNEQFF.

This clone showed up just a few times. The CDR3 protein is CASSYSRNRKNEQFF. As DNA, the CDR3 is TGTGCCAGCAGTTACTCGAGGAATAGGAAAAATGAGCAGTTCTTC. V usage is TRBV6-5 and J usage is TRBJ2-1, with D unresolved. CDR3 length: 15 amino acids. V gave up 0 bases and J gave up 7 bases, with 13 bases separating them. Germline lookup yields CDR1 MNHEY and CDR2 SVGAGI.

This chain connects TRBV18 to TRBJ1-1, with 8 bases matching TRBD1. Germline loops: CDR1 KGHSH, CDR2 LQKENI. The V and J ends lost 3 bases and 3 bases, in that order; junction bases with no gene match: 9. The CDR3 consists of 16 residues. The CDR3 reads CASSPWTGLRDTEAFF. CDR3 DNA sequence: TGTGCCAGCTCACCCTGGACAGGGTTAAGGGACACTGAAGCTTTCTTT.

V is TRBV6-4 and J is TRBJ2-1; D remains ambiguous. Between the trimmed V and J ends, which lost 2 bases and 9 bases, there was a span of 14 bases. This CDR3 is built from 14 residues. Germline values: CDR1 MRHNA, CDR2 SNTAGT. The CDR3 bases are TGTGCCAGCAGTGACCGAATGGGCCGTGGTGAGCAGTTCTTC. Encoded protein: CASSDRMGRGEQFF.

V and J are TRBV27 and TRBJ2-2, with TRBD2 matching 7 bases. CDR1 MNHEY and CDR2 SMNVEV come from the germline V gene (reference sequence). This CDR3 contains 17 residues. V was clipped by 0 bases and J by 1 base; unmatched bases: 5. As DNA, the CDR3 is TGTGCCAGCAGTTTATCGCCAGCGGGGATGAACACCGGGGAGCTGTTTTTT. Protein: CASSLSPAGMNTGELFF.

This sequence joins TRBV11-3 and TRBJ2-1; no reliable D call. With 2 bases removed from V and 2 bases from J, the gap between germline ends came to 4 bases. CDR1 is SGHNT and CDR2 is YENEEA in the germline V gene. This CDR3 has 13 amino acids. The CDR3 is CASSLIAYNEQFF. The DNA for the CDR3 is TGTGCCAGCAGCTTAATAGCCTACAATGAGCAGTTCTTC.

The chain couples TRBV9 to TRBJ1-2; TRBD1 matches 9 bases. The CDR3 contains 16 residues. J gave up 1 base and V 0 bases, and 4 bases lay outside the gene matches. Germline V gives CDR1 SGDLS, CDR2 YYNGEE. This CDR3 is CASSVAGTGRNYGYTF. The DNA of the CDR3 is TGTGCCAGCAGCGTAGCTGGGACAGGGCGTAACTATGGCTACACCTTC.

The rearrangement uses TRBV9 and TRBJ2-3, with D possibly TRBD2 on 6 matching bases. The V end was cut by 0 bases, the J end by 0 bases, with 8 bases between. The CDR3 runs 15 residues. Germline lookup yields CDR1 SGDLS and CDR2 YYNGEE. In nucleotides, the CDR3 is TGTGCCAGCAGCGTAGGGGGGGACAGCACAGATACGCAGTATTTT. Encoded protein: CASSVGGDSTDTQYF.

This clone was picked up a small number of times. The V call is TRBV6-1, the J call TRBJ1-3; D unclear. The CDR3 spans 14 residues. Per the germline V gene, CDR1 is MNHNS and CDR2 is SASEGT. Between the trimmed V and J ends, which lost 1 base and 4 bases, there was a span of 8 bases. The DNA of the CDR3 is TGTGCCAGCAGTGAAGTGGCAGTGGGAAACACCATATATTTT. Translating gives CASSEVAVGNTIYF.

Written as DNA, the CDR3 is TGTGCCAGCAGCTCCTTAGCGGGGCAAGAGACCCAGTACTTC. Translated: CASSSLAGQETQYF. V gene TRBV5-4 combines with J gene TRBJ2-5; 8 bases are a match to TRBD2. V lost 3 bases, J lost 2 bases, and 3 bases stayed unmatched. The CDR3 totals 14 residues. Germline V gene data show CDR1 as SGHNT and CDR2 as YYREEE (reference sequence).

This clone showed up many times. The genes are TRBV27 and TRBJ2-7; a weak D match, TRBD2 (6 bases). CDR3 size: 14 residues. V was trimmed by 5 bases and J by 5 bases, leaving 16 bases between them. CDR1 and CDR2 from the germline V gene are MNHEY and SMNVEV (reference sequence). Written as DNA, the CDR3 is TGTGCCAGCAGTCCCCGACTAGTTTCCCACGAGCAGTACTTC. This codes for CASSPRLVSHEQYF.

This clone showed up just a few times. The sample carries other DNA sequences with the same CDR3. The chain links TRBV30 to TRBJ2-1; tentatively, D is TRBD1 (7 bases). Germline V gives CDR1 GTSNPN, CDR2 SVGIG (reference sequence). This CDR3 has 13 amino acids. V lost 4 bases and J 4 bases, leaving 11 bases between the germline ends. The CDR3 nucleotides are TGTGCCTGGACAGGGGGGAATTACAATGAGCAGTTCTTC. Translation: CAWTGGNYNEQFF.

Worth noting for this clone: At one end the junction does not follow the germline gene, possibly because of a read error. The rearrangement joins TRBV2 to TRBJ2-4, with TRBD1 matching 7 bases. The CDR3 extends over 10 amino acids. Germline V gene data show CDR1 as SNHLY and CDR2 as FYNNEI. The CDR3 region has the DNA TGTGCCAGCAGCTGGGGGACAGAGCACTTC. Translation: CASSWGTEHF.

This clone has just a few counts. The genes are TRBV5-1 and TRBJ2-3; D call uncertain. V lost 0 bases and J lost 4, with 15 bases in between. In germline, CDR1 is SGHRS, CDR2 YFSETQ. There are 16 residues in the CDR3. CDR3 region: CASSLGANSASDTQYF. The CDR3, as DNA: TGCGCCAGCAGCTTGGGGGCTAATTCCGCCTCAGATACGCAGTATTTT.

The chain carries TRBV5-4 and TRBJ1-6, with D uncertain. V shed 2 bases and J shed 6 bases, with 3 bases lying between them. This CDR3 contains 12 residues. Looked up from germline, CDR1 is SGHNT and CDR2 is YYREEE (reference sequence). The CDR3 protein is CASSFVNSPLHF. In DNA, the CDR3 is TGTGCCAGCAGCTTCGTTAATTCACCCCTCCACTTT.

This clone appeared a few times. The chain joins TRBV7-2 to TRBJ2-1; 11 bases are shared with TRBD2. The V gene end was trimmed by 4 bases and the J gene end by 6 bases; junction bases not matched to a gene: 2. CDR1 and CDR2 (germline): SGHTA, FQGNSA. This CDR3 has 14 residues. In DNA, the CDR3 is TGTGCCAGCAGCTACGGACTAGCGGGCAATGAGCAGTTCTTC. It translates to CASSYGLAGNEQFF.

The gene calls are TRBV6-7 and TRBJ2-2; 11 positions agree with TRBD1. TRBV6-7 is an ORF, with its function uncertain. Losses at the gene ends were 2 bases for V and 3 bases for J; bases not matched to a gene: 5. The CDR3 is made up of 17 amino acids. The CDR3 reads CASSYIGQGADTGELFF. In DNA form, the CDR3 reads TGTGCCAGCAGTTACATTGGACAGGGGGCAGACACCGGGGAGCTGTTTTTT.

In its sample, this clone was seen a few times. The rearrangement joins TRBV6-1 to TRBJ1-6; the match to TRBD1 covers 9 bases. Germline V gene sequence: CDR1 MNHNS, CDR2 SASEGT. This CDR3 has 13 residues. V gave up 8 bases and J gave up 7 bases; unmatched junction bases: 3. In DNA, the CDR3 is TGTGCCAGCGAGGGACAGGGAAATTCACCCCTCCACTTT. It encodes CASEGQGNSPLHF.

There are a few counts of this clone. This sequence joins TRBV7-6 and TRBJ1-2; 8 positions agree with TRBD1. The V segment lost 3 bases and the J segment 7 bases; nucleotides outside the gene matches: 4. This CDR3 is 13 amino acids long. Germline V gives CDR1 SGHVS, CDR2 FNYEAQ. This CDR3 reads CASSFGQGGGYTF. The CDR3 nucleotides are TGTGCCAGCAGCTTCGGACAGGGTGGTGGCTACACCTTC.